The subject of this entry is one T cell receptor (beta chain). The sample originates from a study of PD-L1 blockade in urothelial cancer. Turning to the study itself: From about 2014, patients received atezolizumab, given as 1,200 mg intravenously every 3 weeks. The study recovered a median of 141,255 T cells per blood sample.

Germline lookup yields CDR1 SGHTA and CDR2 FQGNSA. The CDR3 runs 13 residues. Trimming left V 5 bases short and J 5 bases short, with 10 bases between. Synthetic TCR analog templates were spiked into each PCR. The table came from immunoSEQ multiplex PCR; TCRdb's copy has only in-frame clones and leaves some out. The data show tens of thousands of clones, about 89% seen once. Pretreatment and on-treatment blood mononuclear cell samples were taken, totaling between 1 and 8 time points per patient. The TCR originated in a man aged 55 to 70 with urothelial cancer. The starting material was PBMCs, obtained around atezolizumab (anti-PD-L1) treatment. V gene TRBV7-2 combines with J gene TRBJ1-5; D is uncertain. The DNA of the CDR3 is TGTGCCAGCAGCAGCGGGATTTATCAGCCCCAGCATTTT. Translated, it gives CASSSGIYQPQHF.